The TCR beta chain under discussion was sequenced for a study of blood T cell repertoires in COVID-19. Whole-study context: PBMCs, B-cell-depleted T cells, or T cells were the source of the cDNA or gDNA that made up the material.

This CDR3 contains 15 residues. Germline-derived CDR1 and CDR2 are LGHDT and YNNKEL (reference sequence). Trimming removed 2 bases from V and 2 bases from J; junction bases left unmatched: 5. Original processing methods: Amplifying reference gene primers gave estimates of nucleated cell counts. This table comes from immunoSEQ multiplex PCR, and its TCRdb copy is limited to in-frame clones, with some not included. V, J and clone size are taken as reported in that table, and D and trimming were inferred from the DNA itself. The sample gives about 130,000 clones, just under 85% of which show up once; roughly 3% is in the top ten.

This clonotype was obtained from a woman of 80 years or more with acute or convalescent COVID-19. The chain uses TRBV3-1 (or the pseudogene TRBV3-2) and TRBJ2-5; TRBD1 aligns across 7 bases. The sample comprised peripheral blood. Written as DNA, the CDR3 is TGTGCCAGCAGCCAAACAAGGGGGCCTCAAGAGACCCAGTACTTC. Its translation: CASSQTRGPQETQYF.